A single sample gave rise to the 23 T cell receptor beta chains below, sequenced in a study of T cells in localized non-small cell lung cancer. Profiled with immunoSEQ multiplex PCR; TCRdb holds only in-frame clones, not every one. Of roughly 18,000 clones listed, around 83% are singletons. Sample: peripheral blood, taken before any cancer treatment. Receptor source: a female donor older than 55 with stage I lung adenocarcinoma.

This chain connects TRBV5-1 to TRBJ1-1, with a tentative D call TRBD1 (6 bases). V lost 6 bases and J 2 bases, leaving 11 bases between the germline ends. The CDR3 spans 13 residues. Germline V gives CDR1 SGHRS, CDR2 YFSETQ. The CDR3 DNA reads TGCGCCAGCAAGTTGGACAGCAACACTGAAGCTTTCTTT. Protein product: CASKLDSNTEAFF.

The rearrangement joins TRBV5-5 to TRBJ2-7; D may be TRBD1 (6 bases). The germline V and J ends were trimmed by 4 bases and 6 bases, with 11 bases remaining between them. The germline V gene encodes CDR1 SGHKS and CDR2 YYEKEE (reference sequence). The CDR3 covers 12 residues. The CDR3 loop reads CASSPTGPEQYF. CDR3 nucleotides: TGTGCCAGCAGCCCCACAGGGCCCGAGCAGTACTTC. Variable domain in full (rest from reference TRBV5-5 and TRBJ2-7): DAGVTQSPTHLIKTRGQQVTLRCSPISGHKSVSWYQQVLGQGPQFIFQYYEKEERGRGNFPDRFSARQFPNYSSELNVNALLLGDSALYLCASSPTGPEQYFGPGTRLTVT.

This chain uses TRBV7-8 with TRBJ1-4; 9 nucleotides align to TRBD1. This CDR3 comprises 16 residues. V gave up 6 bases and J gave up 5 bases; unmatched junction bases: 10. Germline CDR1 and CDR2: SGHVS and FQNEAQ. The CDR3 protein is CASRSSPGTGNEKLFF. The CDR3 nucleotides are TGTGCCAGCAGGTCGTCACCCGGGACAGGGAATGAAAAACTGTTTTTT.

The J gene is TRBJ2-7, the V gene TRBV21-1; the table names TRBD2, a call not compared with the DNA. TRBV21-1 is assigned pseudogene status. The CDR3 covers 16 residues. CDR3 protein: CASSKRGDASPYEQYF. For the CDR3, the DNA is TGTGCCAGCAGCAAGCGGGGTGACGCCTCTCCCTACGAGCAGTACTTC.

The chain is built from TRBV6-4 and TRBJ1-2, with a tentative D call TRBD1 (6 bases). V lost 6 bases to trimming and J lost 4 bases, with 24 bases between them. Germline loops: CDR1 MRHNA, CDR2 SNTAGT. The CDR3 sequence is 17 residues long. In DNA, the CDR3 is TGTGCCAGCAGCAACAGATCGTGGGGGGGGCGCGTCTATGGCTACACCTTC. Its protein product is CASSNRSWGGRVYGYTF.

V gene TRBV4-3 combines with J gene TRBJ2-5; 8 nucleotides agree with TRBD2. This CDR3 comprises 15 residues. J lost 4 bases, V lost 4 bases, and 8 bases had no gene match. Germline V lookup: CDR1 LGHNA, CDR2 YSLEER. CDR3 DNA: TGCGCCAGCAGCCCCGGGGGGGACCCCCGAGAGACCCAGTACTTC. Amino acids: CASSPGGDPRETQYF.

The rearrangement joins TRBV19 to TRBJ1-5; D might be TRBD1 (6 bases). V lost 4 bases and J lost 3, with 13 bases in between. CDR1 LNHDA and CDR2 SQIVND come from the germline V gene (reference sequence). CDR3 length equals 15 residues. CDR3 sequence: CASSTDRSYNQPQHF. The CDR3 nucleotides are TGTGCCAGTAGTACCGACAGGAGTTACAATCAGCCCCAGCATTTT.

The chain joins TRBV6-6 to TRBJ1-6, with 10 bases matching TRBD1. The V and J ends lost 6 bases and 10 bases, in that order; junction bases with no gene match: 6. Germline V gene sequence: CDR1 MNHNY, CDR2 SVGAGI (reference sequence). The CDR3 extends over 14 amino acids. The CDR3 DNA follows: TGTGCCAGCAGGACAGGGGGCCTTGGGTCACCCCTCCACTTT. It codes for CASRTGGLGSPLHF.

CDR3 amino acids: CASGPPGQGWTEAFF. The CDR3 DNA follows: TGTGCTAGTGGCCCCCCCGGACAGGGATGGACTGAAGCTTTCTTT. The J gene is TRBJ1-1, the V gene TRBV12-5, with TRBD1 identical over 8 bases. With 6 bases clipped from V and 5 bases from J, the junction kept 11 bases outside the gene matches. Germline V gives CDR1 LGHNT, CDR2 FRNRAP. The CDR3 extends over 15 amino acids.

The chain combines TRBV7-8 with TRBJ1-3; weak D call: TRBD1 (5 bases). The CDR3 is 13 amino acids. The germline V and J ends were trimmed by 4 bases and 7 bases, with 11 bases remaining between them. Germline values: CDR1 SGHVS, CDR2 FQNEAQ. The CDR3 here is CASSSGISNTIYF. CDR3 nucleotides: TGTGCCAGCAGCTCAGGGATTTCCAACACCATATATTTT.

The rearrangement links TRBV19 to TRBJ2-1; D perhaps matches TRBD2 (5 bases). Between the trimmed V and J ends, which lost 5 bases and 3 bases, there was a span of 8 bases. This CDR3 comprises 13 residues. CDR1 is LNHDA and CDR2 is SQIVND in the germline V gene (reference sequence). This chain's CDR3 is CASSPRGYNEQFF. In DNA form, the CDR3 reads TGTGCCAGTAGTCCCCGGGGCTACAATGAGCAGTTCTTC.

This clone was detected only a few times. This chain uses TRBV2 with TRBJ1-1, with no clear D. Germline CDR1 SNHLY, CDR2 FYNNEI. This CDR3 comprises 13 residues. V lost 7 bases, J lost 2 bases, and 11 bases lay in between. CDR3 bases: TGTGCCAGCACCCCCACAACCAACACTGAAGCTTTCTTT. Protein sequence: CASTPTTNTEAFF.

This rearrangement joins TRBV9 to TRBJ2-5, with 7 bases matching TRBD2. Trimming removed 3 bases from V and 1 base from J; junction bases left unmatched: 9. The CDR3 covers 16 residues. Germline assignment: CDR1 SGDLS and CDR2 YYNGEE. The CDR3 sequence: CASSGSGLRIQETQYF. CDR3 bases: TGTGCCAGCAGCGGATCGGGACTACGCATCCAAGAGACCCAGTACTTC.

The chain is built from TRBV7-9 and TRBJ1-1, with 8 bases that match TRBD1. The germline V gene encodes CDR1 SEHNR and CDR2 FQNEAQ (reference sequence). The CDR3 has 13 residues. Trimming cost V 2 bases and J 4 bases; bases outside gene matches: 0. The CDR3 spells CASSLTGGTEAFF. CDR3 nucleotides: TGTGCCAGCAGCTTAACAGGGGGCACTGAAGCTTTCTTT.

This chain uses TRBV2 with TRBJ1-1; D is unresolved. This CDR3 has 15 residues. The germline V gene encodes CDR1 SNHLY and CDR2 FYNNEI. The ends were cut back, 0 bases at V and 5 bases at J, with 13 bases in the middle. CDR3 loop: CASSEATWWETEAFF. In DNA form, the CDR3 reads TGTGCCAGCAGTGAAGCGACGTGGTGGGAGACTGAAGCTTTCTTT.

This chain connects TRBV9 to TRBJ1-6; 10 nucleotides agree with TRBD1. V shed 4 bases, J shed 9 bases, and the junction held 7 bases outside the gene matches. CDR1 is SGDLS, CDR2 YYNGEE, per germline. The CDR3 covers 15 residues. CDR3 amino acids: CASSPDRDRGSPLHF. DNA of the CDR3: TGTGCCAGCAGCCCAGACAGGGACAGGGGTTCACCCCTCCACTTT.

This clone was seen a handful of times. This rearrangement joins TRBV30 to TRBJ1-5; D gene ambiguous. The germline CDR1 and CDR2 sequences are GTSNPN and SVGIG (reference sequence). This CDR3 is 13 amino acids long. Trimming took 2 bases from V and 5 from J, leaving 10 bases between them. This CDR3 reads CAWSLTRYQPQHF. The CDR3, as DNA: TGTGCCTGGAGTTTGACCCGATATCAGCCCCAGCATTTT.

Notes on this clone: The germline gene is not matched at one end of the junction; a read error may be the cause. The chain has TRBV10-3 and TRBJ1-2; 9 nucleotides line up with TRBD1. This CDR3 has 14 residues. The germline V gene has CDR1 ENHRY and CDR2 SYGVKD. The CDR3 protein is CAIGDRGSDYGYTF. CDR3 nucleotides: TGTGCCATCGGTGACAGGGGGTCCGACTATGGCTACACCTTC.

J is TRBJ1-5 and V is TRBV30; 7 bases map to TRBD1. From germline, CDR1 is GTSNPN and CDR2 SVGIG (reference sequence). The CDR3 is 13 residues long. After removal of 1 base from V and 7 bases from J, the junction contained 4 bases not matched to a gene. The CDR3 DNA sequence: TGTGCCTGGAGTGGACAGGGTGACCAGCCCCAGCATTTT. It translates to CAWSGQGDQPQHF.

This clone was detected a few times. The chain carries TRBV6-1 and TRBJ2-3; 12 bases are shared with TRBD2. The CDR3 has 15 residues. Looked up from germline, CDR1 is MNHNS and CDR2 is SASEGT. V was clipped by 6 bases and J by 3 bases; unmatched bases: 4. This CDR3 is CASSLTSGGTDTQYF. The CDR3 DNA reads TGTGCCAGCAGCCTCACTAGCGGGGGGACAGATACGCAGTATTTT.

This rearrangement joins TRBV27 to TRBJ1-2; 7 bases match TRBD1. The V gene end was trimmed by 6 bases and the J gene end by 2 bases; junction bases not matched to a gene: 9. The CDR3 sequence is 15 residues long. CDR1 MNHEY and CDR2 SMNVEV come from the germline V gene (reference sequence). CDR3 amino acids: CASSPDRDENYGYTF. Written as DNA, the CDR3 is TGTGCCAGCAGCCCTGACAGGGACGAGAACTATGGCTACACCTTC.

This clone is categorized as medium-sized. V gene TRBV9 combines with J gene TRBJ2-5; TRBD1 matches at 11 bases. The CDR3 length is 15 residues. V was clipped by 3 bases and J by 4 bases; unmatched bases: 5. From germline, CDR1 is SGDLS and CDR2 YYNGEE. The CDR3 is CASSDDGTGGETQYF. As DNA, the CDR3 is TGTGCCAGCAGCGACGACGGGACAGGGGGAGAGACCCAGTACTTC.

The rearrangement joins TRBV19 to TRBJ2-3, with D tentatively TRBD2 (5 bases). This CDR3 region has 13 residues. Trimming stripped 8 bases from V and 3 bases from J, with 12 bases between. Germline assignment: CDR1 LNHDA and CDR2 SQIVND (reference sequence). Here the CDR3 reads CASRTSGTDTQYF. The CDR3 coding sequence is TGTGCCAGTCGAACTAGTGGAACAGATACGCAGTATTTT.